A single sample is the source of the 19 T cell receptor beta chains below, sequenced in a study of blood T cell repertoires in COVID-19. The assay was immunoSEQ multiplex PCR, and TCRdb's table has in-frame clones only and misses some. The sample lists some 250,000 clones, about 86% occurring once. The sample was peripheral blood. The source of these receptors is a man aged 55 to 70 with acute or convalescent COVID-19.

V is TRBV27 and J is TRBJ1-2; tentative D call: TRBD1 (5 bases). With 0 bases removed from V and 6 bases from J, the gap between germline ends came to 5 bases. The CDR3 covers 12 residues. Germline CDR1 and CDR2: MNHEY and SMNVEV (reference sequence). The CDR3 spells CASSLSGDGYTF. Written as DNA, the CDR3 is TGTGCCAGCAGTTTATCAGGGGATGGCTACACCTTC.

The rearrangement joins TRBV4-3 to TRBJ2-1; TRBD2 matches at 7 bases. The ends lost 2 bases at V and 10 bases at J; junction bases unmatched: 5. The CDR3 spans 13 residues. CDR1 is LGHNA, CDR2 YSLEER, per germline. CDR3 residues: CASSQNSLAEQFF. The CDR3 DNA reads as TGCGCCAGCAGCCAAAACTCACTAGCGGAGCAGTTCTTC.

CDR3 loop: CASSSSSGAGDEQYF. The CDR3 coding sequence is TGCGCCAGCAGCTCATCTAGCGGAGCTGGCGACGAGCAGTACTTC. The V and J genes are TRBV5-1 and TRBJ2-7, with 7 bases that match TRBD2. CDR3 length: 15 amino acids. Germline V gene lookup returns CDR1 SGHRS and CDR2 YFSETQ. V was pared by 3 bases and J by 5 bases, with 11 bases of the junction left unmatched.

The CDR3 DNA reads TGTGCCAGCAGCCAGGGACAGGGGGCGAGCACTGAAGCTTTCTTT. This sequence encodes CASSQGQGASTEAFF. V gene TRBV4-2 combines with J gene TRBJ1-1; 12 bases line up with TRBD1. Germline CDR1 and CDR2: LGHNA and YNFKEQ. Losses at the gene ends were 3 bases for V and 4 bases for J; bases not matched to a gene: 3. This CDR3 contains 15 residues.

The chain combines TRBV2 with TRBJ1-3; 7 bases map to TRBD1. The CDR3 spans 13 residues. J lost 4 bases, V lost 6 bases, and 3 bases had no gene match. Germline loops: CDR1 SNHLY, CDR2 FYNNEI. In DNA form, the CDR3 reads TGTGCCAGCAGAAGGGGGCCCGGAAACACCATATATTTT. As protein: CASRRGPGNTIYF.

The CDR3: CASSVGWGGDGNTIYF. As DNA, the CDR3 is TGTGCCAGCAGCGTAGGTTGGGGGGGCGATGGAAACACCATATATTTT. V gene TRBV9 combines with J gene TRBJ1-3; weak D call: TRBD1 (6 bases). The germline CDR1 and CDR2 sequences are SGDLS and YYNGEE. CDR3 length equals 16 residues. The V end lost 0 bases, the J end lost 3 bases, and 13 bases lay between the germline ends.

This clone was detected a few times. The V and J genes are TRBV7-8 and TRBJ1-2; 8 positions match TRBD1. V lost 4 bases and J lost 5; bases outside the gene matches: 6. Germline V CDR1 and CDR2: SGHVS, FQNEAQ. The CDR3 is 14 residues long. The CDR3 loop is CASSSGQGLYGYTF. In DNA, the CDR3 is TGTGCCAGCAGCTCCGGACAGGGACTATATGGCTACACCTTC.

The rearrangement uses TRBV5-6 and TRBJ1-5, with 7 bases identical to TRBD1. With 3 bases clipped from V and 6 bases from J, the junction kept 9 bases outside the gene matches. The CDR3 length is 15 residues. Germline CDR1 reads SGHDT; CDR2 reads YYEEEE. For the CDR3, the DNA is TGTGCCAGCAGCTCTCGACAGGGTGTTGGTCAGCCCCAGCATTTT. Encoded protein: CASSSRQGVGQPQHF.

The rearrangement uses TRBV3-1 (or the pseudogene TRBV3-2) and TRBJ2-5, with D possibly being TRBD2 (6 bases). Trimming cost V 2 bases and J 4 bases, with 8 bases left between them. This CDR3 contains 13 residues. From germline, CDR1 is LGHDT and CDR2 YNNKEL (reference sequence). In nucleotides, the CDR3 is TGTGCCAGCAGCCAACGGGAGCGAGAGACCCAGTACTTC. Encoded protein: CASSQRERETQYF.

The rearrangement joins TRBV9 to TRBJ2-2, with 10 bases aligning to TRBD2. Germline V lookup: CDR1 SGDLS, CDR2 YYNGEE. The CDR3 has 18 amino acids. The ends lost 0 bases at V and 3 bases at J; junction bases unmatched: 8. The CDR3 loop is CASSVAIRGLADTGELFF. The DNA for the CDR3 is TGTGCCAGCAGCGTAGCTATTAGAGGACTAGCGGACACCGGGGAGCTGTTTTTT.

The rearrangement links TRBV13 to TRBJ2-5, with 11 bases that match TRBD2. The CDR3 covers 15 residues. Looked up from germline, CDR1 is PRHDT and CDR2 is FYEKMQ (reference sequence). V gave up 2 bases and J gave up 2 bases; unmatched junction bases: 1. CDR3 sequence (DNA): TGTGCCAGCAGCTTACGACTAGCGGGACAAGAGACCCAGTACTTC. Its protein is CASSLRLAGQETQYF.

The chain uses TRBV6-5 and TRBJ1-1; D unresolved. Germline CDR1 and CDR2: MNHEY and SVGAGI. The CDR3 loop spans 16 amino acids. The V end was cut by 4 bases, the J end by 8 bases, with 23 bases between. CDR3 DNA: TGTGCCAGCAGTTCCCTGGGGAGCCCACTTGGGCACGAAGCTTTCTTT. Its protein is CASSSLGSPLGHEAFF.

This rearrangement joins TRBV30 to TRBJ2-5; 10 nucleotides match TRBD1. V was clipped by 5 bases and J by 2 bases; unmatched bases: 2. Germline CDR1 GTSNPN, CDR2 SVGIG (reference sequence). The CDR3 runs to 13 residues. DNA of the CDR3: TGTGCCTGGGGGACAGGGGCACAAGAGACCCAGTACTTC. This gives the protein CAWGTGAQETQYF. Drawing the rest from reference TRBV30 and TRBJ2-5, the complete variable domain is SQTIHQWPATLVQPVGSPLSLECTVEGTSNPNLYWYRQAAGRGLQLLFYSVGIGQISSEVPQNLSASRPQDRQFILSSKKLLLSDSGFYLCAWGTGAQETQYFGPGTRLLVL.

V gene TRBV28 combines with J gene TRBJ2-6, with 8 bases that match TRBD2. The ends lost 7 bases at V and 0 bases at J; junction bases unmatched: 8. CDR3 length: 17 residues. Per germline, CDR1 MDHEN and CDR2 SYDVKM. The CDR3 is CASKSREVLSGANVLTF. For the CDR3, the DNA is TGTGCCAGCAAATCGCGGGAGGTCCTCTCTGGGGCCAACGTCCTGACTTTC. Looking up the rest from reference TRBV28 and TRBJ2-6 gives the full variable domain: DVKVTQSSRYLVKRTGEKVFLECVQDMDHENMFWYRQDPGLGLRLIYFSYDVKMKEKGDIPEGYSVSREKKERFSLILESASTNQTSMYLCASKSREVLSGANVLTFGAGSRLTVL.

The gene calls are TRBV5-1 and TRBJ2-1; TRBD2 aligns across 7 bases. This CDR3 has 16 amino acids. Germline V gene lookup returns CDR1 SGHRS and CDR2 YFSETQ. V gave up 5 bases and J gave up 0 bases; unmatched junction bases: 8. CDR3 protein: CASSRSSGSSYNEQFF. The CDR3 DNA is TGCGCCAGCAGTCGCTCTAGCGGAAGCTCCTACAATGAGCAGTTCTTC.

The chain links TRBV2 to TRBJ1-4; the D gene is possibly TRBD1 (5 bases). V gave up 7 bases and J gave up 6 bases, with 24 bases separating them. This CDR3 has 17 amino acids. CDR1 SNHLY and CDR2 FYNNEI come from the germline V gene. The CDR3, as DNA: TGTGCCAGCAACCCTAAGGGGTACCGAACGGTCGATGAAAAACTGTTTTTT. The encoded protein is CASNPKGYRTVDEKLFF.

The genes are TRBV15 and TRBJ1-2, with D perhaps TRBD1 (6 bases). The CDR3 consists of 16 residues. The V end was cut by 1 base, the J end by 0 bases, with 12 bases between. Germline V CDR1 and CDR2: LNHNV, YYDKDF (reference sequence). The CDR3: CATSRGRAGANYGYTF. In DNA form, the CDR3 reads TGTGCCACCAGCAGAGGTCGGGCAGGGGCTAACTATGGCTACACCTTC.

The rearrangement links TRBV27 to TRBJ2-1; 13 bases match TRBD2. Germline V gene data show CDR1 as MNHEY and CDR2 as SMNVEV (reference sequence). The CDR3 runs to 15 residues. Trimming cost V 5 bases and J 4 bases; bases outside gene matches: 2. The CDR3 nucleotides read TGTGCCAGCAGTCGGACTAGCGGGAGTTACAATGAGCAGTTCTTC. Its translation: CASSRTSGSYNEQFF.

This clone has at least ten counts. CDR3 DNA: TGTGCCAGCAGGCAACAGGGGCTCGGAAACACCATATATTTT. Translation: CASRQQGLGNTIYF. The chain uses TRBV6-5 and TRBJ1-3; 7 bases agree with TRBD1. The length of the CDR3 is 14 residues. With V trimmed by 6 bases and J by 4 bases, 6 bases remained unmatched. CDR1 and CDR2 (germline): MNHEY, SVGAGI.